This T cell receptor (beta chain) derives from a study of shared clonotypes between healthy human individuals. Measured with immunoSEQ multiplex PCR; TCRdb has only the in-frame clones, and not every one. The sample has 2 million to 2.5 million clones, almost 96% seen once. The germline V gene encodes CDR1 MGHDK and CDR2 SYGVNS. There are 16 residues in the CDR3. Trimming removed 0 bases from V and 2 bases from J, with 13 bases in between. The gene calls are TRBV25-1 and TRBJ2-5; TRBD2 might be the D (7 bases). The origin of this receptor is a man between 18 and 29 years old in good health. Sequenced input: naive CD4+ T cells sorted from blood. The subset is: CD45RA+ positively selected. The CDR3 coding sequence is TGTGCCAGCAGTGAATATACGGGGGGCGGGCAAGAGACCCAGTACTTC. Residues: CASSEYTGGGQETQYF.